This T cell receptor (beta chain) was retrieved from a study of T cells after yellow fever vaccination (dated by TCRdb to between 2019 and 2020). Regarding the research as a whole: Libraries from fractions with low cell numbers were prepared with the SMART-Seq v4 Ultra Low Input RNA kit. Two healthy male donors, one aged 18 to 30 and one aged 30 to 39 years, made up the cohort. Bulk TCR alpha and beta repertoires were sequenced longitudinally to track T-cell clones before and after primary and booster YFV17D yellow fever vaccination. Blood was drawn at multiple timepoints before and after primary and secondary immunization, with bulk PBMC replicates and cell subsets isolated. What the research found in general, with its limitations: After the booster, most clones that had expanded after primary vaccination were detected again (nearly 97% of CD4 and roughly nine tenths of CD8), suggesting broad maintenance of memory. The secondary T-cell response was weaker than the primary response but faster, peaking on day 5 instead of day 15. Because abundant contaminating clonotypes from the bulk population could be contained in FACS-sorted repertoires, computational filtering was required. A small share of clonotypes occurred in both CD4 and CD8 compartments, likely arising from convergent recombination. Because the study included only two donors, the extent to which the findings can be generalized is limited.

CDR1 and CDR2, looked up from the germline V gene, are SNHLY and FYNNEI. V is cut by 6 bases and J by 4 bases, and the space between the germline ends is 8 bases. The CDR3 covers 12 residues, taking in both the cysteine and the phenylalanine. The entry retains the CDR3 DNA only, 36 bases that are in frame from base 1. Sequencing instrument: Illumina NovaSeq 6000. TCR cDNA was synthesized by 5'RACE template switching, through which a universal primer site and unique molecular identifiers were introduced. Priming of cDNA synthesis was performed from both the TCR alpha and TCR beta constant segments. Libraries were amplified in two PCR steps, with sample barcodes and sequencing adapters added in the second step. Sequencing of libraries was performed on Illumina HiSeq 2500 (2x100 bp) or NovaSeq (2x150 bp). The authors' pipeline ran thus. MIGEC was used to demultiplex reads and collapse the reads into UMI consensus sequences, and MiXCR was used for V(D)J alignment. Clonotypes responding to the vaccine were identified with edgeR on replicate PBMC samples, with the criteria of FDR below 0.01 and a log2 fold change above 5 up to day 15. Bulk clonotypes were assigned CD4 or CD8 identity according to which sequenced CD4 or CD8 repertoire held them at higher abundance. TCRdb reprocessing: public reads trimmed at Q25 with fastp, clones called with MiXCR, in-frame beta chains kept. Under each unique CDR3 protein, matching rows form one entry showing the most common genes and DNA. The V and J calls reflect TCRdb's pipeline rather than the authors' work. For this sample the table gives 400,000 or so distinct CDR3 sequences, of which roughly a sixth were detected only once. The ten largest clonotypes hold roughly a sixth of the sample.

This clonotype was observed a handful of times. It has no known antigen specificity. No much larger clone is present one base from it, and per-base qualities are unavailable. The treatment or condition label corresponds to: live attenuated yellow fever vaccine strain. At each blood-draw timepoint, two biological replicates of bulk PBMCs were obtained. PBMCs were isolated from peripheral blood using a standard Ficoll-Paque protocol. RNA was extracted with TriZol from bulk PBMCs, CD4 and CD8 fractions, and dextramer-positive and dextramer-negative fractions. The chain uses TRBV2 and TRBJ2-3, with an unclear D gene assignment. This receptor was identified in a man aged 18 to 35 who received the YFV17D yellow fever vaccine. The starting material was PBMCs, obtained before the yellow fever booster vaccination. The DNA sequence is as follows: TGTGCCAGCAGGGTGGAATCAGATACGCAGTATTTT. This gives the protein CASRVESDTQYF.